This note documents a single T cell receptor beta chain sequence. The data are from a study of T cells in Graves' hyperthyroidism and ophthalmopathy. RNA transcripts yielded amplified TCR beta CDR3 regions. With the HTBI primer set, the TCR CDR3 went through a first round of RT-PCR. TCRdb processed the multiplex PCR reads anew with MiXCR; each CDR3 protein has one entry. Among around 600,000 distinct CDR3 sequences, around 13% were seen once, and the ten largest hold around 13%. The V segment lost 5 bases and the J segment 4 bases; nucleotides outside the gene matches: 8. The CDR3 has 17 residues. Germline V gene sequence: CDR1 MNHEY, CDR2 SVGEGT.

The chain combines TRBV6-2 or TRBV6-3 with TRBJ2-1; 13 nucleotides match TRBD2. The clonotype originates from a woman in her forties or fifties with Graves' ophthalmopathy. Sequenced sample: blood. The CDR3 loop reads CASSLRGLAGAYNEQFF. For the CDR3, the DNA is TGTGCCAGCAGTCTTCGCGGACTAGCGGGAGCTTACAATGAGCAGTTCTTC.